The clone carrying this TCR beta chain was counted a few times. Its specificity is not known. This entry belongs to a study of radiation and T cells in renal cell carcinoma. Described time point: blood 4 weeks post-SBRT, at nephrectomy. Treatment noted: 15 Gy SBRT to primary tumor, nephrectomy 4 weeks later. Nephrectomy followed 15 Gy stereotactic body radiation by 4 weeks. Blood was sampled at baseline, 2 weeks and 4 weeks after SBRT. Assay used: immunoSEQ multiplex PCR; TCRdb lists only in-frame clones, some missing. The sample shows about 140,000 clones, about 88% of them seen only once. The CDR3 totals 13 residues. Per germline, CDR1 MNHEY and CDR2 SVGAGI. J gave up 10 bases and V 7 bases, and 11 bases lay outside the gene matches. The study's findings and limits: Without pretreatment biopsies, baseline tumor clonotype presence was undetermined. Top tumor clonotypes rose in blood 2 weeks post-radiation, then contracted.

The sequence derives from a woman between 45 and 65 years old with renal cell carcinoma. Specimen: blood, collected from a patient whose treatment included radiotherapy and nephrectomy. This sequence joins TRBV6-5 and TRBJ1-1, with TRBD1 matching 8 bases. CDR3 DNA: TGTGCCAGCACCACAGCCAGGGGGCAGGGAGCTTTCTTT. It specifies CASTTARGQGAFF.